Below, 17 T cell receptor beta chains from the same sample are listed, as sequenced in a study of T cells in Graves' hyperthyroidism and ophthalmopathy. What was amplified from RNA transcripts were TCR beta CDR3 regions. Initially, a first-round RT-PCR of the TCR CDR3 employed the HTBI primer set. Each CDR3 protein gets one entry after TCRdb re-called the multiplex PCR reads with MiXCR. The sample carries 340,000 or so distinct CDR3 sequences, roughly 18% recorded once. Sequencing was performed on blood. These TCRs come from a woman aged 50 to 65 with Graves' hyperthyroidism.

This chain uses TRBV6-2 or TRBV6-3 with TRBJ1-1; D gene ambiguous. Trimming removed 5 bases from V and 0 bases from J, with 19 bases in between. Germline values: CDR1 MNHEY, CDR2 SVGEGT. There are 17 residues in the CDR3. The DNA of the CDR3 is TGTGCCAGCAGTCAATTCGGCCTCGGGCAGATGAACACTGAAGCTTTCTTT. This codes for CASSQFGLGQMNTEAFF.

This clonotype occurred a few times. The chain couples TRBV19 to TRBJ1-2, with 8 bases fitting TRBD1. Trimming removed 3 bases from V and 7 bases from J; junction bases left unmatched: 7. The germline V gene encodes CDR1 LNHDA and CDR2 SQIVND (reference sequence). The CDR3 is 14 residues long. DNA for the CDR3: TGTGCCAGTAGTATTGGACAGGGAATAAGTGGCTACACCTTC. Protein product: CASSIGQGISGYTF. The full variable domain, rest sourced from reference TRBV19 and TRBJ1-2, is DGGITQSPKYLFRKEGQNVTLSCEQNLNHDAMYWYRQDPGQGLRLIYYSQIVNDFQKGDIAEGYSVSREKKESFPLTVTSAQKNPTAFYLCASSIGQGISGYTFGSGTRLTVV.

J is TRBJ1-1 and V is TRBV4-1; 7 nucleotides line up with TRBD1. The CDR3 loop spans 14 amino acids. CDR1 is MGHRA and CDR2 is YSYEKL in the germline V gene. J lost 3 bases, V lost 7 bases, and 8 bases had no gene match. In DNA, the CDR3 is TGCGCCAGCAAGTCAGGGGGGGGAGACACTGAAGCTTTCTTT. Protein sequence: CASKSGGGDTEAFF.

This clonotype was recorded at least ten times. This sequence joins TRBV20-1 and TRBJ2-1, with D possibly called TRBD1 or TRBD2 (5 bases each). CDR3 length: 13 amino acids. Trimming stripped 3 bases from V and 7 bases from J, with 13 bases between. Germline assignment: CDR1 DFQATT and CDR2 SNEGSKA (reference sequence). CDR3 region: CSARARGGNEQFF. The CDR3, as DNA: TGCAGTGCTAGGGCTCGGGGCGGGAATGAGCAGTTCTTC.

This clonotype has ten or more counts. V and J are TRBV20-1 and TRBJ1-2, with D tentatively TRBD1 (6 bases). Trimming pared 0 bases from V and 5 bases from J, leaving 16 bases between. CDR3 length equals 15 residues. Germline lookup yields CDR1 DFQATT and CDR2 SNEGSKA (reference sequence). CDR3 region: CSARDSGAATYGYTF. CDR3 in DNA: TGCAGTGCTAGAGATTCAGGGGCCGCAACTTATGGCTACACCTTC.

The table lists this clonotype with many counts. DNA for the CDR3: TGTGCCAGCGGGTCTCGGGCGGGAAGCACAGATACGCAGTATTTT. It codes for CASGSRAGSTDTQYF. The gene calls are TRBV28 and TRBJ2-3; D may be TRBD2 (6 bases). The germline V and J ends were trimmed by 8 bases and 0 bases, with 15 bases remaining between them. CDR1 and CDR2 (germline): MDHEN, SYDVKM. This CDR3 spans 15 amino acids.

The chain joins TRBV6-4 to TRBJ1-2; D is unresolved. CDR3 size: 13 residues. Germline CDR1 is MRHNA and CDR2 is SNTAGT. V was shortened by 3 bases and J by 4 bases, with 9 bases between the two germline ends. CDR3 in amino acids: CASSESASYGYTF. The CDR3 DNA reads TGTGCCAGCAGTGAGTCCGCTAGCTATGGCTACACCTTC.

The V and J genes are TRBV24-1 and TRBJ2-3, with D possibly matching TRBD2 (7 bases). The germline V gene encodes CDR1 KGHDR and CDR2 SFDVKD. Trimming pared 2 bases from V and 2 bases from J, leaving 16 bases between. This CDR3 is built from 17 residues. The CDR3 loop is CATSDSTYGGHTDTQYF. CDR3 nucleotide sequence: TGTGCCACCAGTGATTCTACCTACGGGGGGCACACAGATACGCAGTATTTT.

This clonotype occurred a few times. The junction shows a germline mismatch at one end, possibly a read error. This rearrangement joins TRBV3-1 to TRBJ1-1; D is ambiguous. Germline values: CDR1 LGHDT, CDR2 YNNKEL (reference sequence). The CDR3 has 14 amino acids. The CDR3 DNA is TGTGCCAGCAGCCAAGGCGGATTGAACGCTGAAGCTTTCTTT. This translates into CASSQGGLNAEAFF.

The chain joins TRBV7-9 to TRBJ1-4; D gene ambiguous. V was pared by 2 bases and J by 5 bases, with 9 bases between. The CDR3 is 14 residues long. Germline CDR1 and CDR2: SEHNR and FQNEAQ (reference sequence). As DNA, the CDR3 is TGTGCCAGCAGCTTAAGGGCGGAAAATGAAAAACTGTTTTTT. This translates into CASSLRAENEKLFF.

This clonotype has ten or more counts. The chain uses TRBV11-2 and TRBJ2-7, with 7 bases identical to TRBD2. V gave up 1 base and J gave up 3 bases; unmatched junction bases: 3. This CDR3 is built from 14 residues. Germline CDR1 reads SGHAT; CDR2 reads FQNNGV. The CDR3 here is CASSLGRGVYEQYV. The CDR3 DNA reads TGTGCCAGCAGCTTAGGTCGGGGGGTCTACGAGCAGTACGTC.

V usage is TRBV30 and J usage is TRBJ1-1; D unclear. Germline loops: CDR1 GTSNPN, CDR2 SVGIG (reference sequence). V was pared by 5 bases and J by 1 base, with 14 bases between. CDR3 length: 14 amino acids. Here the CDR3 DNA reads TGTGCCTGGGCCGGAGTTGCAGAGAACACTGAAGCTTTCTTT. Residues: CAWAGVAENTEAFF. Looking up the rest from reference TRBV30 and TRBJ1-1 gives the full variable domain: SQTIHQWPATLVQPVGSPLSLECTVEGTSNPNLYWYRQAAGRGLQLLFYSVGIGQISSEVPQNLSASRPQDRQFILSSKKLLLSDSGFYLCAWAGVAENTEAFFGQGTRLTVV.

This clonotype was seen a few times. The chain uses TRBV6-1 and TRBJ2-3; 10 bases align to TRBD2. The CDR3 is 15 amino acids. Germline CDR1 MNHNS, CDR2 SASEGT. Trimming at V came to 6 bases and at J to 2 bases, leaving 5 bases not matched to a gene. CDR3 DNA sequence: TGTGCCAGCAGCCGAGCGGGGGGGCTCACAGATACGCAGTATTTT. Amino acids: CASSRAGGLTDTQYF.

This clonotype was found a few times. This rearrangement joins TRBV4-1 to TRBJ2-7; 8 bases are a match to TRBD2. The V gene's germline CDR1 is MGHRA and CDR2 YSYEKL. J gave up 6 bases and V 6 bases, and 10 bases lay outside the gene matches. The CDR3 extends over 14 amino acids. As DNA, the CDR3 is TGCGCCAGCAGTCCAATAGCGGGAACGTTCGAGCAGTACTTC. Translated: CASSPIAGTFEQYF.

This clonotype was seen a few times. The J gene is TRBJ2-7, the V gene TRBV4-1; no clear D gene. Germline values: CDR1 MGHRA, CDR2 YSYEKL. This CDR3 has 15 residues. V lost 3 bases and J lost 2, with 14 bases in between. The CDR3 nucleotides read TGCGCCAGCAGCCACGAAGGCCGGGTTCCCTACGAGCAGTACTTC. Its translation is CASSHEGRVPYEQYF.

This clonotype was picked up a small number of times. The chain combines TRBV2 with TRBJ2-2; D is unclear. The CDR3 runs 17 residues. Germline V gene sequence: CDR1 SNHLY, CDR2 FYNNEI. V shed 4 bases and J shed 6 bases, with 21 bases lying between them. CDR3 sequence reads: CASSVSQNFYLSGELFF. CDR3 nucleotides: TGTGCCAGCAGTGTTTCCCAGAACTTTTATCTATCCGGGGAGCTGTTTTTT.

This clonotype has at least ten counts. This chain uses TRBV5-1 with TRBJ2-2; possibly TRBD1 or TRBD2 for D (5 bases each). The CDR3 extends over 15 amino acids. The V end was cut by 2 bases, the J end by 6 bases, with 14 bases between. From germline, CDR1 is SGHRS and CDR2 YFSETQ. CDR3 in amino acids: CASSLSPGSSGELFF. DNA for the CDR3: TGCGCCAGCAGCTTATCGCCAGGGAGTTCCGGGGAGCTGTTTTTT. Using reference TRBV5-1 and TRBJ2-2 for the parts outside the CDR3, the full variable domain is KAGVTQTPRYLIKTRGQQVTLSCSPISGHRSVSWYQQTPGQGLQFLFEYFSETQRNKGNFPGRFSGRQFSNSRSEMNVSTLELGDSALYLCASSLSPGSSGELFFGEGSRLTVL.